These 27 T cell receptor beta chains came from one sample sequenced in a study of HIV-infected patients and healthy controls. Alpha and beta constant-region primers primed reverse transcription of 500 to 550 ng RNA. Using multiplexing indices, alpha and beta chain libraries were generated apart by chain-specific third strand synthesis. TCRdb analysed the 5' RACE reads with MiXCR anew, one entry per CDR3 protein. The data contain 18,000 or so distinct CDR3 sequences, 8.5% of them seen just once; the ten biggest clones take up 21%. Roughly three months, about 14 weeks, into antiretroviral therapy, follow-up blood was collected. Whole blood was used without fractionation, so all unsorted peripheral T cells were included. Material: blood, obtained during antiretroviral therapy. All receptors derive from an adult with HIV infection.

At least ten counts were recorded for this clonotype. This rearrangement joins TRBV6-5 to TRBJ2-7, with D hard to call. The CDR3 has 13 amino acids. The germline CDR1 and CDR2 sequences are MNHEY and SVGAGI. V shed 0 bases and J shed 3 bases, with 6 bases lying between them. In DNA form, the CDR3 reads TGTGCCAGCAGTTACTCCCACAGCTACGAGCAGTACTTC. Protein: CASSYSHSYEQYF.

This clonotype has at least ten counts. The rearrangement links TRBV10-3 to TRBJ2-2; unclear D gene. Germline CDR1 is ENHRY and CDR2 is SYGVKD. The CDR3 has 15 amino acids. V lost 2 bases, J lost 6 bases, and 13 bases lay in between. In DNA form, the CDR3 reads TGTGCCATCAGTGAGAAAAGACCGCCGGCCGGGGAGCTGTTTTTT. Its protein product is CAISEKRPPAGELFF.

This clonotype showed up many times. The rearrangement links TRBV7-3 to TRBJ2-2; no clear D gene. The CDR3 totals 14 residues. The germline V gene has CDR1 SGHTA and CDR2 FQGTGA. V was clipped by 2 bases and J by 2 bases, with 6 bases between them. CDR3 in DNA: TGTGCCAGCAGCTTATTTTCCAACACCGGGGAGCTGTTTTTT. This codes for CASSLFSNTGELFF.

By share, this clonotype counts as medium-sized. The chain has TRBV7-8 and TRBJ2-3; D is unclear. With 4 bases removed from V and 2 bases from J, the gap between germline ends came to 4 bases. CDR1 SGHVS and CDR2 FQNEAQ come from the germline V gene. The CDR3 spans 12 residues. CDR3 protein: CASSYSTDTQYF. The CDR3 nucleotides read TGTGCCAGCAGCTACTCCACAGATACGCAGTATTTT.

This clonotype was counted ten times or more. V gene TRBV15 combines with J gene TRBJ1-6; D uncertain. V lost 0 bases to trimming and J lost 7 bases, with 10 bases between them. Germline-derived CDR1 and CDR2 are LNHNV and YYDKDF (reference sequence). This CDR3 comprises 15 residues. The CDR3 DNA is TGTGCCACCAGCAGAGATTTCGGCAGCAATTCACCCCTCCACTTT. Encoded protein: CATSRDFGSNSPLHF.

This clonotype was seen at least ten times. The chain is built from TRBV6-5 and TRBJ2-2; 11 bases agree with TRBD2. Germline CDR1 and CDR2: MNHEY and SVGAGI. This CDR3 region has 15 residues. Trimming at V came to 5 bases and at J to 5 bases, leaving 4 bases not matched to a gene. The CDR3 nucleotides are TGTGCCAGCAGTATACTAGCGGGAGCGACCGGGGAGCTGTTTTTT. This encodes CASSILAGATGELFF.

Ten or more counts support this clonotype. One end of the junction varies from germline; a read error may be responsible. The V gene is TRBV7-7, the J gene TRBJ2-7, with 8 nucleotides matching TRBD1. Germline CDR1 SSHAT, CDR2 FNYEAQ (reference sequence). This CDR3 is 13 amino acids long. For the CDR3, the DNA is TGTGCTAGCAGCAAAGGACAGGGACGCGAGCAGTACTTC. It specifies CASSKGQGREQYF.

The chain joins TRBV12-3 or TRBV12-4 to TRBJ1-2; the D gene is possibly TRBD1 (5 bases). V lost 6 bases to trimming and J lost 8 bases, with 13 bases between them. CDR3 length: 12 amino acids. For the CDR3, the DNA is TGTGCCAGCAGATCCCAGGGTTGGGGCTACACCTTC. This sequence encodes CASRSQGWGYTF.

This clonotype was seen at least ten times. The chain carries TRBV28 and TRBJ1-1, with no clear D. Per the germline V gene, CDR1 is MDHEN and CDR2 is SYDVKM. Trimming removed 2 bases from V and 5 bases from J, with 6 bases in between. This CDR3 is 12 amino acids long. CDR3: CASSLRSTEAFF. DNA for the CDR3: TGTGCCAGCAGTTTAAGGAGTACTGAAGCTTTCTTT.

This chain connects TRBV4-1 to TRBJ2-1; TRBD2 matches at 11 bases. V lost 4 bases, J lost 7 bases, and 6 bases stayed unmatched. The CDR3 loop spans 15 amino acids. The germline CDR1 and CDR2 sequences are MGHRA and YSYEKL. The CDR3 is CASSLGGLAVNEQFF. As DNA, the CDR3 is TGCGCCAGCAGCCTAGGGGGACTAGCGGTGAATGAGCAGTTCTTC.

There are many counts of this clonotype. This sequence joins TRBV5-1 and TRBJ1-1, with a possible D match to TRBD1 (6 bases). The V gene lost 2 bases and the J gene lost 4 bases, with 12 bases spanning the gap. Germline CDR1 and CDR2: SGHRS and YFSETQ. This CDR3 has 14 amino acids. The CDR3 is CASSFSGASTEAFF. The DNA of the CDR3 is TGCGCCAGCAGCTTTTCAGGGGCGAGCACTGAAGCTTTCTTT.

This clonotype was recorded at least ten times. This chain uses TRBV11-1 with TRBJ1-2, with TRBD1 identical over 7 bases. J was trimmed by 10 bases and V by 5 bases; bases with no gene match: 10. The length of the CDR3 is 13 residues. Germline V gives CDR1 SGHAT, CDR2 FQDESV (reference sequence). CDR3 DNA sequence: TGTGCCAGCAGCCCAGACAGGGACGGTGACTACACCTTC. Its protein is CASSPDRDGDYTF.

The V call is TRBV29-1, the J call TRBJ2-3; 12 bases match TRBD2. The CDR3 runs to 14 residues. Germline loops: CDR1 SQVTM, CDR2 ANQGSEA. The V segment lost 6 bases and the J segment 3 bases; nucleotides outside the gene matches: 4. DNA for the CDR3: TGCAGCGTGACCGGACTAGCGGGAACAGATACGCAGTATTTT. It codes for CSVTGLAGTDTQYF.

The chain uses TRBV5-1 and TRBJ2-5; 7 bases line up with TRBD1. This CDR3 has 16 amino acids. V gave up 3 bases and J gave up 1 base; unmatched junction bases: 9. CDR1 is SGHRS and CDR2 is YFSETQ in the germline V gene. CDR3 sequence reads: CASSSGTEISQETQYF. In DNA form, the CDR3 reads TGCGCCAGCAGCTCCGGGACAGAAATCAGCCAAGAGACCCAGTACTTC.

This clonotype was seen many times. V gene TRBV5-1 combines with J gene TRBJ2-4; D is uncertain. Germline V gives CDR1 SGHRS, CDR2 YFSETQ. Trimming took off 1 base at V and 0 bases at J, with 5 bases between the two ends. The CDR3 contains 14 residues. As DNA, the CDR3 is TGCGCCAGCAGCTTGAACCAAGCCAAAAACATTCAGTACTTC. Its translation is CASSLNQAKNIQYF.

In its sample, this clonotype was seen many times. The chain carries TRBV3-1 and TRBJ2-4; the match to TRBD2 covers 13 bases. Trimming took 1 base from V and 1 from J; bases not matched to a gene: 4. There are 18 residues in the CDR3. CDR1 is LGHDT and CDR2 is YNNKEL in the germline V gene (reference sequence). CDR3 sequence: CASSQGLAGGPAKNIQYF. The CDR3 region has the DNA TGTGCCAGCAGCCAAGGACTAGCGGGGGGTCCTGCCAAAAACATTCAGTACTTC.

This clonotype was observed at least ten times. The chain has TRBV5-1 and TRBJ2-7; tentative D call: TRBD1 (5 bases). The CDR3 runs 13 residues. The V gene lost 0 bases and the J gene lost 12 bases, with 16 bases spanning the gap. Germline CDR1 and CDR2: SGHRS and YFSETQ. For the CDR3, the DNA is TGCGCCAGCAGCTTGGAGGGGCCGATCCCGGGGTACTTC. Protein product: CASSLEGPIPGYF.

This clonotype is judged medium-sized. The CDR3 reads CASSLERTGRTEAFF. CDR3 DNA: TGTGCCAGCAGCCTTGAAAGGACAGGGAGAACTGAAGCTTTCTTT. The rearrangement links TRBV13 to TRBJ1-1; 8 bases fit TRBD1. Germline V gives CDR1 PRHDT, CDR2 FYEKMQ (reference sequence). CDR3 length equals 15 residues. The J segment lost 5 bases and the V segment lost 5 bases, leaving 10 bases of the junction unmatched.

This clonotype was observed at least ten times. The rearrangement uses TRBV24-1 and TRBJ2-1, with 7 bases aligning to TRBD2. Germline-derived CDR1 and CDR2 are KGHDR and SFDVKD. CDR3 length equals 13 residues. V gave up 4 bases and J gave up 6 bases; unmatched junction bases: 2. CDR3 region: CATSEAGPNEQFF. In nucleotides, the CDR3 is TGTGCCACCAGTGAAGCGGGACCCAATGAGCAGTTCTTC.

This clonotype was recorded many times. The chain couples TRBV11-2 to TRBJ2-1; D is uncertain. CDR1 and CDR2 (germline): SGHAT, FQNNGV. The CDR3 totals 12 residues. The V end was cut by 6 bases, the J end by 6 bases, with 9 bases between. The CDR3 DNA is TGTGCCAGCAGTCCCGGCCGCAATGAGCAGTTCTTC. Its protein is CASSPGRNEQFF.

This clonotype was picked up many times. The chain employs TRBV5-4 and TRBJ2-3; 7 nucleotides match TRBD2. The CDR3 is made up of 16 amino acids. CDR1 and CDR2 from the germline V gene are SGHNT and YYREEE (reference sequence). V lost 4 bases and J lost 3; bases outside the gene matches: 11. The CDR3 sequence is CASSLPGLRMTDTQYF. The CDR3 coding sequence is TGTGCCAGCAGCCTCCCGGGACTAAGGATGACAGATACGCAGTATTTT.

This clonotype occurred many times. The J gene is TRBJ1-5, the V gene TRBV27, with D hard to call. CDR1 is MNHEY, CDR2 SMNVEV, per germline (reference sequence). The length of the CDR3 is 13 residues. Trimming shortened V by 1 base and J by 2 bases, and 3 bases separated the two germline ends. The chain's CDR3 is CASSLWGNQPQHF. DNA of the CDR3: TGTGCCAGCAGTTTATGGGGCAATCAGCCCCAGCATTTT.

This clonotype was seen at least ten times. This CDR3 is CASSHPPGQGAGNEQFF. In DNA, the CDR3 is TGTGCCAGCAGCCATCCTCCGGGACAGGGGGCCGGTAATGAGCAGTTCTTC. This chain connects TRBV11-3 to TRBJ2-1, with 12 bases that match TRBD1. The CDR3 is 17 residues long. The V gene end was trimmed by 5 bases and the J gene end by 7 bases; junction bases not matched to a gene: 12. Germline loops: CDR1 SGHNT, CDR2 YENEEA.

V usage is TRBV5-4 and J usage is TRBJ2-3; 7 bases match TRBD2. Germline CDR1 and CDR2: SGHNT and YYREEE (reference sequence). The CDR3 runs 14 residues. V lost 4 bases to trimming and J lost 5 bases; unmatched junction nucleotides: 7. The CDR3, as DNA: TGTGCCAGCAGCCACGGGGGGACTCAAGATACGCAGTATTTT. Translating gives CASSHGGTQDTQYF.

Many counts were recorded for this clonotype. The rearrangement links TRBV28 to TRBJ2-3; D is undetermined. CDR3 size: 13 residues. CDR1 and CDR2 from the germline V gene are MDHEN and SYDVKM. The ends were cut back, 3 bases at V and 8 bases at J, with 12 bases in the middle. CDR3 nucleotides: TGTGCCAGCAGTTTGCCACTCCCCCCTACGCAGTATTTT. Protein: CASSLPLPPTQYF. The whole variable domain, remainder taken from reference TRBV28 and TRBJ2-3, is DVKVTQSSRYLVKRTGEKVFLECVQDMDHENMFWYRQDPGLGLRLIYFSYDVKMKEKGDIPEGYSVSREKKERFSLILESASTNQTSMYLCASSLPLPPTQYFGPGTRLTVL.

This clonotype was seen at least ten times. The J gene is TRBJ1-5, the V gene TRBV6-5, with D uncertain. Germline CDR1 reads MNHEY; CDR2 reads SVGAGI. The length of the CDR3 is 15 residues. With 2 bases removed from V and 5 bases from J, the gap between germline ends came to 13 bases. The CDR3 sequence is CASSYTWGGDQPQHF. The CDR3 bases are TGTGCCAGCAGTTACACCTGGGGTGGCGATCAGCCCCAGCATTTT.

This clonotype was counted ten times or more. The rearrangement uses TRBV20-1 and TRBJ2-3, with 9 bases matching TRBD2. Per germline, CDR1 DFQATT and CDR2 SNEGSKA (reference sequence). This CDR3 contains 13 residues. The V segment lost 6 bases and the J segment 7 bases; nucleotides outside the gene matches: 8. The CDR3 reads CSAPVREGNTQYF. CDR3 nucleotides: TGCAGTGCCCCGGTGCGGGAGGGAAATACGCAGTATTTT.